These 23 T cell receptor beta chains were sequenced from one sample in a study of shared clonotypes between healthy human individuals. CD45RO-negative CD8 cells positively selected for CCR7 made up the naive population, which excluded terminally differentiated effector memory CD45RA+ cells. Profiled with immunoSEQ multiplex PCR; TCRdb holds only in-frame clones, not every one. The sample yields roughly 590,000 clones, roughly 95% seen once. Sequencing was carried out using naive CD8+ T cells sorted from blood. These receptors all stem from a woman aged 25-40 years in good health.

The CDR3 DNA reads TGTGCCAGTCTCGAGGCAGGGGACTATGGCTACACCTTC. It translates to CASLEAGDYGYTF. The chain uses TRBV2 and TRBJ1-2; possible D gene TRBD1, 6 bases. This CDR3 region has 13 residues. V was shortened by 9 bases and J by 3 bases, with 14 bases between the two germline ends. Germline-derived CDR1 and CDR2 are SNHLY and FYNNEI.

This clone was seen once. This chain joins TRBV5-4 and TRBJ2-2, with 10 bases aligning to TRBD2. The CDR3 has 17 amino acids. Trimming removed 0 bases from V and 2 bases from J; junction bases left unmatched: 4. From germline, CDR1 is SGHNT and CDR2 YYREEE (reference sequence). CDR3 amino acids: CASSLGVAGGNTGELFF. CDR3 DNA sequence: TGTGCCAGCAGCTTGGGGGTAGCGGGAGGAAACACCGGGGAGCTGTTTTTT. The entire variable domain, with the rest obtained from reference TRBV5-4 and TRBJ2-2, is as follows: ETGVTQSPTHLIKTRGQQVTLRCSSQSGHNTVSWYQQALGQGPQFIFQYYREEENGRGNFPPRFSGLQFPNYSSELNVNALELDDSALYLCASSLGVAGGNTGELFFGEGSRLTVL.

The genes are TRBV7-6 and TRBJ2-1; 10 positions match TRBD2. The CDR3 extends over 15 amino acids. The V gene end was trimmed by 2 bases and the J gene end by 4 bases; junction bases not matched to a gene: 2. Germline V gene lookup returns CDR1 SGHVS and CDR2 FNYEAQ. CDR3 residues: CASSLTSGTYNEQFF. CDR3 in DNA: TGTGCCAGCAGCTTAACTAGCGGGACATACAATGAGCAGTTCTTC.

The chain employs TRBV7-9 and TRBJ2-1; D may be TRBD2 (5 bases). V shed 5 bases and J shed 12 bases, with 20 bases lying between them. Per the germline V gene, CDR1 is SEHNR and CDR2 is FQNEAQ (reference sequence). The CDR3 covers 14 residues. The CDR3 region has the DNA TGTGCCAGCAGCCCTCCGTTGGGAGTAATCGCGCAGTTCTTC. Protein sequence: CASSPPLGVIAQFF.

In this sample, this clone turned up once. V is TRBV27 and J is TRBJ2-1; D assignment may be TRBD1 or TRBD2 (5 bases each). This CDR3 is built from 11 residues. The V end lost 10 bases, the J end lost 10 bases, and 14 bases lay between the germline ends. Germline lookup yields CDR1 MNHEY and CDR2 SMNVEV (reference sequence). CDR3 nucleotide sequence: TGTGCCACCTGGGACCGCGGGGAGCAGTTCTTC. Protein sequence: CATWDRGEQFF.

The chain joins TRBV15 to TRBJ2-7, with 8 bases identical to TRBD1. Germline V CDR1 and CDR2: LNHNV, YYDKDF (reference sequence). The CDR3 extends over 15 amino acids. Losses at the gene ends were 4 bases for V and 3 bases for J; bases not matched to a gene: 8. The CDR3 DNA follows: TGTGCCACCAGCACCCGGACAGGGTCCCACTACGAGCAGTACTTC. Its translation: CATSTRTGSHYEQYF.

The chain links TRBV5-4 to TRBJ2-7; no firm D call. Germline V gene data show CDR1 as SGHNT and CDR2 as YYREEE (reference sequence). The CDR3 covers 13 residues. The V and J ends lost 3 bases and 2 bases respectively, with 9 bases between them. CDR3 in DNA: TGTGCCAGCAGCTCGAGACAAGCCTACGAGCAGTACTTC. Its translation: CASSSRQAYEQYF.

The V call is TRBV4-1, the J call TRBJ2-5; 9 nucleotides line up with TRBD2. CDR1 MGHRA and CDR2 YSYEKL come from the germline V gene. After removal of 5 bases from V and 2 bases from J, the junction contained 6 bases not matched to a gene. The CDR3 loop spans 15 amino acids. The CDR3 nucleotides are TGCGCCAGCAGCGGACGGACTAGCGTGCAAGAGACCCAGTACTTC. Encoded protein: CASSGRTSVQETQYF.

Notes on this clone: This same CDR3 is encoded by further DNA sequences in the sample. The rearrangement links TRBV4-1 to TRBJ1-5, with unresolved D. Germline CDR1 reads MGHRA; CDR2 reads YSYEKL. The CDR3 has 15 amino acids. Trimming left V 0 bases short and J 1 base short, with 7 bases between. CDR3 loop: CASSQDRRSNQPQHF. The CDR3 nucleotides read TGCGCCAGCAGCCAAGATCGTCGCAGCAATCAGCCCCAGCATTTT.

This sequence joins TRBV6-4 and TRBJ2-7; TRBD2 agrees at 8 bases. V gave up 6 bases and J gave up 3 bases; unmatched junction bases: 7. The germline V gene has CDR1 MRHNA and CDR2 SNTAGT. The CDR3 extends over 14 amino acids. Written as DNA, the CDR3 is TGTGCCAGCAGGGGAGCGGGAGCTAACTACGAGCAGTACTTC. This gives the protein CASRGAGANYEQYF.

The table lists this clone with a count of one. As DNA, the CDR3 is TGTGCCAGCAGCCCATCAACAGGGTCCGTTTACTACGAGCAGTACTTC. Its protein is CASSPSTGSVYYEQYF. V usage is TRBV27 and J usage is TRBJ2-7; D is possibly TRBD1 (6 bases). The germline gives CDR1 MNHEY, CDR2 SMNVEV (reference sequence). V was cut by 6 bases and J by 3 bases, with 21 bases left in between. CDR3 length equals 16 residues.

CDR3 in DNA: TGTGCCAGCAGTGCGAGACTAGCGGGAGAATACGAGCAGTACTTC. This encodes CASSARLAGEYEQYF. V gene TRBV28 combines with J gene TRBJ2-7; TRBD2 agrees at 12 bases. V gave up 5 bases and J gave up 4 bases; unmatched junction bases: 6. Germline CDR1 reads MDHEN; CDR2 reads SYDVKM. The CDR3 spans 15 residues.

The genes are TRBV5-4 and TRBJ2-2; 7 nucleotides agree with TRBD2. J lost 1 base, V lost 6 bases, and 6 bases had no gene match. The V gene's germline CDR1 is SGHNT and CDR2 YYREEE (reference sequence). The CDR3 length is 15 residues. The CDR3 is CASTRLAENTGELFF. The CDR3 coding sequence is TGTGCCAGCACCCGGCTAGCGGAGAACACCGGGGAGCTGTTTTTT. Looking up the rest from reference TRBV5-4 and TRBJ2-2 gives the full variable domain: ETGVTQSPTHLIKTRGQQVTLRCSSQSGHNTVSWYQQALGQGPQFIFQYYREEENGRGNFPPRFSGLQFPNYSSELNVNALELDDSALYLCASTRLAENTGELFFGEGSRLTVL.

This chain links TRBV5-6 with TRBJ1-2, with 7 bases that match TRBD1. The ends lost 4 bases at V and 2 bases at J; junction bases unmatched: 5. CDR1 and CDR2 (germline): SGHDT, YYEEEE. The CDR3 has 14 amino acids. The CDR3 protein is CASSPTGMNYGYTF. The CDR3, as DNA: TGTGCCAGCAGCCCGACAGGGATGAACTATGGCTACACCTTC.

The chain employs TRBV6-1 and TRBJ1-2; weak D call: TRBD1 (6 bases). CDR1 and CDR2 (germline): MNHNS, SASEGT. CDR3 length equals 11 residues. Trimming cost V 8 bases and J 5 bases, with 9 bases left between them. The CDR3 loop is CASEGGYGYTF. The CDR3 bases are TGTGCCAGCGAAGGGGGGTATGGCTACACCTTC.

This clone was found a few times. The chain carries TRBV30 and TRBJ1-1; D is uncertain. Trimming stripped 5 bases from V and 1 base from J, with 8 bases between. This CDR3 is built from 12 residues. Per the germline V gene, CDR1 is GTSNPN and CDR2 is SVGIG (reference sequence). CDR3 sequence reads: CAWEWSNTEAFF. The CDR3 DNA follows: TGTGCCTGGGAATGGTCGAACACTGAAGCTTTCTTT. The entire variable domain, with the rest obtained from reference TRBV30 and TRBJ1-1, is as follows: SQTIHQWPATLVQPVGSPLSLECTVEGTSNPNLYWYRQAAGRGLQLLFYSVGIGQISSEVPQNLSASRPQDRQFILSSKKLLLSDSGFYLCAWEWSNTEAFFGQGTRLTVV.

This chain's CDR3 is CASSDPEGYRGHFETQYF. In nucleotides, the CDR3 is TGTGCCAGCAGTGACCCGGAAGGTTACAGGGGGCACTTTGAGACCCAGTACTTC. The rearrangement joins TRBV2 to TRBJ2-5; TRBD1 aligns across 9 bases. CDR1 and CDR2 (germline): SNHLY, FYNNEI. Trimming took 3 bases from V and 5 from J; bases not matched to a gene: 16. The CDR3 length is 18 residues. Full variable domain (rest looked up from reference TRBV2 and TRBJ2-5): EPEVTQTPSHQVTQMGQEVILRCVPISNHLYFYWYRQILGQKVEFLVSFYNNEISEKSEIFDDQFSVERPDGSNFTLKIRSTKLEDSAMYFCASSDPEGYRGHFETQYFGPGTRLLVL.

The rearrangement joins TRBV7-9 to TRBJ2-5; D uncertain. Germline-derived CDR1 and CDR2 are SEHNR and FQNEAQ (reference sequence). CDR3 length: 13 residues. Between the trimmed V and J ends, which lost 1 base and 5 bases, there was a span of 8 bases. Here the CDR3 DNA reads TGTGCCAGCAGCTTAGAAGGCGTGGAGACCCAGTACTTC. Translation gives CASSLEGVETQYF.

V usage is TRBV27 and J usage is TRBJ1-1, with TRBD1 matching over 10 bases. CDR3 length: 14 residues. The junction had 4 bases not matched to a gene; V was cut back by 5 bases and J by 4 bases. Germline V gene lookup returns CDR1 MNHEY and CDR2 SMNVEV (reference sequence). CDR3 coding DNA: TGTGCCAGCAGTGTGACAGGGGGCGGCACTGAAGCTTTCTTT. It translates to CASSVTGGGTEAFF.

This clone showed up just once. The rearrangement uses TRBV6-4 and TRBJ2-2; 12 positions match TRBD2. The trim removed 4 bases at V and 6 bases at J, leaving 18 bases unmatched. This CDR3 contains 20 residues. CDR1 MRHNA and CDR2 SNTAGT come from the germline V gene. CDR3 coding DNA: TGTGCCAGCAGTGCGGACCCCCCTTCTAGCGGGAGGGTCTACGCCGGGGAGCTGTTTTTT. Residues: CASSADPPSSGRVYAGELFF.

The sample holds one count of this clone. The chain employs TRBV5-6 and TRBJ2-5, with 8 bases aligning to TRBD2. V shed 0 bases and J 5 bases; nucleotides not matched to a gene: 15. This CDR3 has 18 amino acids. Germline lookup yields CDR1 SGHDT and CDR2 YYEEEE. The DNA for the CDR3 is TGTGCCAGCAGCTTGGAAAAAACCGGGACCCCGGGAGGGGAGACCCAGTACTTC. It specifies CASSLEKTGTPGGETQYF.

The chain employs TRBV4-2 and TRBJ1-5; D remains unclear. The CDR3 loop spans 14 amino acids. V lost 5 bases, J lost 0 bases, and 8 bases lay in between. Per germline, CDR1 LGHNA and CDR2 YNFKEQ. CDR3 loop: CASSTYSSNQPQHF. In DNA form, the CDR3 reads TGTGCCAGCAGCACCTACAGTAGCAATCAGCCCCAGCATTTT.

This clone was recorded a few times. This chain joins TRBV5-6 and TRBJ1-1; D gene uncertain. This CDR3 is 12 amino acids long. Trimming cost V 3 bases and J 5 bases, with 8 bases left between them. In germline, CDR1 is SGHDT, CDR2 YYEEEE. CDR3 sequence: CASSSPGTEAFF. As DNA, the CDR3 is TGTGCCAGCAGCTCCCCGGGGACTGAAGCTTTCTTT.